Listed here is a single T cell receptor (beta chain). The sample originates from a study of blood T cell repertoires in COVID-19. The CDR3 extends over 16 amino acids. Germline assignment: CDR1 MNHNS and CDR2 SASEGT. V lost 0 bases, J lost 0 bases, and 9 bases lay in between. The assay was immunoSEQ multiplex PCR, and TCRdb's table has in-frame clones only and misses some. The sample has around 300,000 clones, just under 85% seen once. The TCR comes from a woman aged 50 to 60 with active or convalescent COVID-19. The gene calls are TRBV6-1 and TRBJ1-3, with D hard to call. Input material: peripheral blood. The CDR3 region has the DNA TGTGCCAGCAGTGAAGCAAAAGGGAGCTCTGGAAACACCATATATTTT. This gives the protein CASSEAKGSSGNTIYF.